These 16 T cell receptor beta chains came from one sample sequenced in a study of OX40 agonist ivuxolimab in advanced cancers. The protocol was immunoSEQ multiplex PCR, while the TCRdb copy is restricted to in-frame clones and leaves out a portion. The sample gives under 90,000 clones, roughly 84% of which show up once; roughly 2% is in the top ten. The sample here was CD4+ or CD8+ T cells sorted from blood, taken in a trial of the OX40 agonist ivuxolimab. Receptor source: an adult with an advanced solid tumor such as melanoma, head and neck, liver or kidney cancer.

Only one count was recorded for this clone. The gene calls are TRBV7-2 and TRBJ2-7; D remains unclear. The CDR3 has 14 residues. CDR1 is SGHTA, CDR2 FQGNSA, per germline. V was shortened by 5 bases and J by 6 bases, with 17 bases between the two germline ends. The CDR3 here is CASSPTPSLGEQYF. CDR3 DNA sequence: TGTGCCAGCAGCCCGACACCCTCTTTAGGCGAGCAGTACTTC. Supplemented by reference TRBV7-2 and TRBJ2-7, the full variable domain reads GAGVSQSPSNKVTEKGKDVELRCDPISGHTALYWYRQSLGQGLEFLIYFQGNSAPDKSGLPSDRFSAERTGGSVSTLTIQRTQQEDSAVYLCASSPTPSLGEQYFGPGTRLTVT.

The rearrangement links TRBV18 to TRBJ1-1; D unclear. The V gene's germline CDR1 is KGHSH and CDR2 LQKENI. V was pared by 2 bases and J by 1 base, with 11 bases between. The CDR3 totals 15 residues. CDR3: CASSPKGVGNTEAFF. As DNA, the CDR3 is TGTGCCAGCTCACCAAAGGGAGTGGGGAACACTGAAGCTTTCTTT.

The chain carries TRBV2 and TRBJ2-7, with a tentative D call TRBD1 (7 bases). Germline V gives CDR1 SNHLY, CDR2 FYNNEI. V lost 6 bases to trimming and J lost 3 bases, with 12 bases between them. CDR3 size: 13 residues. This CDR3 is CASRRDSLYEQYF. DNA of the CDR3: TGTGCCAGCAGGCGGGACAGCCTCTACGAGCAGTACTTC.

The chain has TRBV30 and TRBJ2-7; the D gene is possibly TRBD1 (5 bases). Germline CDR1 GTSNPN, CDR2 SVGIG (reference sequence). CDR3 length equals 11 residues. For the CDR3, the DNA is TGTGCTTGCGGACACGGAAACAAGCAGTACTTC. It encodes CACGHGNKQYF.

This chain connects TRBV19 to TRBJ2-1; the match to TRBD2 covers 12 bases. This CDR3 region has 15 residues. CDR1 LNHDA and CDR2 SQIVND come from the germline V gene (reference sequence). J was trimmed by 10 bases and V by 6 bases; bases with no gene match: 10. The CDR3 here is CASSRSSGRAREQFF. The CDR3 DNA reads as TGTGCCAGTAGCAGATCTAGCGGGAGGGCCCGGGAGCAGTTCTTC.

This clone has a handful of counts. The J gene is TRBJ2-7, the V gene TRBV19; D not certain. The V end lost 4 bases, the J end lost 1 base, and 11 bases lay between the germline ends. CDR1 is LNHDA and CDR2 is SQIVND in the germline V gene (reference sequence). The CDR3 loop spans 14 amino acids. DNA for the CDR3: TGTGCCAGTAGTAGAGGAATGGGGTCCTACGAGCAGTACTTC. Translation: CASSRGMGSYEQYF.

This rearrangement joins TRBV27 to TRBJ2-5; 14 nucleotides match TRBD2. The CDR3 has 16 residues. V gave up 8 bases and J gave up 2 bases; unmatched junction bases: 7. Germline values: CDR1 MNHEY, CDR2 SMNVEV (reference sequence). The CDR3 DNA follows: TGTGCCAGCGTGGGACTAGCGGGGGCCATACAAGAGACCCAGTACTTC. Its protein is CASVGLAGAIQETQYF.

The count of this clone is one. The chain recombines TRBV7-2 with TRBJ2-1; 7 nucleotides line up with TRBD2. The trim removed 3 bases at V and 6 bases at J, leaving 8 bases unmatched. Per the germline V gene, CDR1 is SGHTA and CDR2 is FQGNSA. This CDR3 has 15 residues. CDR3 nucleotides: TGTGCCAGCAGCTTGGGAGCGGGGTCATCCAATGAGCAGTTCTTC. Encoded protein: CASSLGAGSSNEQFF.

This sequence joins TRBV19 and TRBJ2-3; D possibly corresponds to TRBD2 (6 bases). Looked up from germline, CDR1 is LNHDA and CDR2 is SQIVND (reference sequence). This CDR3 region has 16 residues. V lost 4 bases and J 7 bases, leaving 21 bases between the germline ends. CDR3 amino acids: CASSTLLAPHLYTQYF. CDR3 nucleotides: TGTGCCAGTAGTACCCTACTAGCCCCCCACTTATATACGCAGTATTTT.

V is TRBV27 and J is TRBJ2-7, with 8 bases aligning to TRBD1. CDR1 is MNHEY and CDR2 is SMNVEV in the germline V gene (reference sequence). CDR3 size: 16 residues. V was clipped by 5 bases and J by 3 bases; unmatched bases: 12. CDR3 sequence reads: CASSTTLPGTGYEQYF. The CDR3, as DNA: TGTGCCAGCAGTACAACCTTACCCGGGACAGGCTACGAGCAGTACTTC.

The chain links TRBV7-2 to TRBJ2-5; the D is unclear. Germline CDR1 is SGHTA and CDR2 is FQGNSA. The V gene lost 4 bases and the J gene lost 7 bases, with 10 bases spanning the gap. The CDR3 totals 12 residues. Here the CDR3 reads CASSSPPGTQYF. The CDR3 DNA is TGTGCCAGCAGCTCCCCCCCCGGGACCCAGTACTTC. The variable domain in full, completed from reference TRBV7-2 and TRBJ2-5, reads GAGVSQSPSNKVTEKGKDVELRCDPISGHTALYWYRQSLGQGLEFLIYFQGNSAPDKSGLPSDRFSAERTGGSVSTLTIQRTQQEDSAVYLCASSSPPGTQYFGPGTRLLVL.

This clone was observed a handful of times. The chain is built from TRBV20-1 and TRBJ1-1; D not resolved. The CDR3 is made up of 11 amino acids. Germline assignment: CDR1 DFQATT and CDR2 SNEGSKA (reference sequence). Here the CDR3 DNA reads TGCAGCCGAAATACGAACACTGAAGCTTTCTTT. Translating it yields CSRNTNTEAFF.

DNA of the CDR3: TGTGCCAGACCATCCGGGACAGGGGGCCTTGGGGCCAACGTCCTGACTTTC. It translates to CARPSGTGGLGANVLTF. This rearrangement joins TRBV7-9 to TRBJ2-6; the match to TRBD1 covers 12 bases. The J segment lost 3 bases and the V segment lost 9 bases, leaving 9 bases of the junction unmatched. The CDR3 is 17 amino acids. Per germline, CDR1 SEHNR and CDR2 FQNEAQ (reference sequence).

The chain uses TRBV19 and TRBJ1-2; D is uncertain. V lost 9 bases and J 8 bases, leaving 22 bases between the germline ends. CDR1 and CDR2 from the germline V gene are LNHDA and SQIVND (reference sequence). This CDR3 contains 14 residues. The CDR3, as DNA: TGTGCCAGCCAGCCCATGCCCGGATCAGGCGGCTACACCTTC. Translation gives CASQPMPGSGGYTF.

This clone was recorded a few times. This chain joins TRBV5-3 and TRBJ2-7, with 7 bases lining up with TRBD2. TRBV5-3 has ORF status, its function being uncertain. With V trimmed by 1 base and J by 1 base, 20 bases remained unmatched. The CDR3 extends over 20 amino acids. The CDR3 DNA is TGTGCCAGAAGCTTGTTCACTCGAGGAATAGCGGGCGCAAGGTCCTACGAGCAGTACTTC. Translating it yields CARSLFTRGIAGARSYEQYF.

The V gene is TRBV5-4, the J gene TRBJ1-2; 8 bases align to TRBD1. The J segment lost 8 bases and the V segment lost 1 base, leaving 7 bases of the junction unmatched. CDR1 and CDR2 from the germline V gene are SGHNT and YYREEE (reference sequence). This CDR3 has 14 residues. The CDR3 loop reads CASSLRQGARGYTF. CDR3 coding DNA: TGTGCCAGCAGCTTGAGGCAGGGGGCGCGGGGCTACACCTTC.